This TCR beta chain stems from a study of blood T cells in healthy people across ages. On the study more broadly: About one barcoded beta molecule per two T cells was the capture yield of template switching.

A second 7 to 11 cycle PCR used barcoded and J-beta primers. TCRdb reprocessed the 5' RACE reads via MiXCR and lists one record per CDR3 protein. The sample includes more than 800,000 distinct CDR3 sequences, under 30% seen only once; the top ten take roughly 17%. Whole-study results and caveats: The lack of PBMC sorting stopped any conclusive naive versus antigen-experienced comparison.

Drawn from each donor were approximately 9.5 milliliters of peripheral blood. The CDR3 spans 18 residues. Germline assignment: CDR1 MGHRA and CDR2 YSYEKL. V lost 0 bases to trimming and J lost 2 bases, with 20 bases between them. With respect to this clonotype: Its antigen is unknown.

The specimen sequenced was blood. The chain links TRBV4-1 to TRBJ2-7, with D perhaps TRBD1 (5 bases). This TCR was sampled from an elderly woman in good health. CDR3 region: CASSQDPPDSFLTYEQYF. Written as DNA, the CDR3 is TGCGCCAGCAGCCAAGATCCTCCCGACAGCTTCCTGACCTACGAGCAGTACTTC.